This T cell receptor beta chain was documented in a study of blood T cell repertoires in COVID-19 (dated by TCRdb to 2018 to 2020). For the study in its entirety: Samples covering the acute and convalescent phases of COVID-19 were provided by collaborators in the United States, Italy and Spain. Where HLA class I and class II types were available, the types were taken from metadata supplied by the sample provider, not from assay-based typing. Subjects who had been exposed to COVID-19, were actively infected with it, or had recovered from it provided the deeply sampled blood TCRbeta repertoires that made up the dataset. Nearly every sample came with metadata listing a de-identified subject ID, COVID-19 status, age in years and sex. The material from the prospective study consisted of cDNA or gDNA derived from T cells, B-cell-depleted T cells, or PBMCs. The repertoires were made available in a free public database intended to serve as a resource for research on the immune response to SARS-CoV-2. The samples were drawn from the first 160 participants of the ongoing ImmuneRACE study and from under 1,500 subjects provided by 6 global collaborators. General findings and caveats noted by the study authors: The quantity of clinical and demographic metadata differed by source and by participant and was supplied without curation.

The collaborating institutions used their own protocols to collect whole blood in K2EDTA tubes. For TCRbeta analysis, collaborator samples were shipped as frozen whole blood, as isolated PBMCs, or as DNA extracted from either sample type. TCRbeta CDR3 regions were amplified from genomic DNA by means of the immunoSEQ Assay, a bias-controlled multiplex PCR. In the source study's methods: Within the assay, amplification of reference gene primers was used to estimate how many nucleated cells each sample contained. Sequence reads were collapsed and filtered to measure the absolute abundance of every unique TCRbeta CDR3 rearrangement. For each sample, productive Simpson clonality was calculated as the square root of Simpson's diversity index across productive rearrangements. TCRdb limited this immuneACCESS table to in-frame rearrangements with V and J called. A share of clones is missing; checked studies link under half to unresolved V genes, and the rest is unexplained. V, J and clone size were drawn from that table, and D and trimming were deduced from the DNA. The sample profile shows approximately 150,000 clones; about 85% of them were found once. The ten largest clonotypes hold about 2.8% of the sample.

The germline V end is reduced by 5 bases and the J end by 7 bases; junction bases left unmatched: 16. CDR1 KGHSH and CDR2 LQKENI are derived from the germline V gene. From the cysteine up to the phenylalanine, the CDR3 has a length of 16 residues. Here the CDR3 DNA is all that survives: 48 bases in frame from base 1. Comment on this clone: Its recognized antigen is unknown. No clone much larger than this one lies a single base away; base qualities are absent.

The sequence was obtained from a human donor with acute or convalescent COVID-19. The donor label of this sample is uncertain. The chain is made from TRBV18 and TRBJ1-2; the central 7 bases match TRBD1. Input material: peripheral blood. The CDR3 is CASSATRTPGGGGYTF. The DNA sequence is given as TGTGCCAGCTCAGCGACGAGGACTCCAGGGGGAGGTGGCTACACCTTC.